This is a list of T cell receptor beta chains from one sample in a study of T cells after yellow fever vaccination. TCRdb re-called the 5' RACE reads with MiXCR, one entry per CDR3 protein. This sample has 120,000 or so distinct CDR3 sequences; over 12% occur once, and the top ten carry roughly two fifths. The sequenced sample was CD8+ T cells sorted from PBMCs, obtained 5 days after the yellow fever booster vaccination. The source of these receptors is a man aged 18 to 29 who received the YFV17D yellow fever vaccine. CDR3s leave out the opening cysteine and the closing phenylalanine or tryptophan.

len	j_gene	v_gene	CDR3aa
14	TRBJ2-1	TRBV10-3	AISELTNMGLNEQF
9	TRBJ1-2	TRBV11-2	ASGGNYGYT
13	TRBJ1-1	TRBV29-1	SVGRTGLMNTEAF
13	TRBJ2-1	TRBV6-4	ASSETSGGAHEQF
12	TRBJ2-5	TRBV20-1	SARDGGFQETQY
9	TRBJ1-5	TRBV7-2	ASGSNQPQH
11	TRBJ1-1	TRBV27	ASRLEVNTEAF
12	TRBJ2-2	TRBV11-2	ASSFGPYTGELF
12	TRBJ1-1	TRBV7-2	ASSLNTGRTEAF
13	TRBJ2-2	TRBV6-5	ASMGDRGQTGELF
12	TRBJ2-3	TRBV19	ASSIAWRGDTQY
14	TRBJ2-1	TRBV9	ASSPYLAGLSNEQF
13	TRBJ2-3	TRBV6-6	ASSYVQPSTDTQY
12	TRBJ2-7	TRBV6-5	ASSKGTGGYEQY
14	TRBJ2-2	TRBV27	ASSPLDRVKAGELF
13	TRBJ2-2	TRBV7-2	ASSRETANTGELF
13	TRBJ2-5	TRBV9	ASSVVASPKETQY
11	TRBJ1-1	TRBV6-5	ASSYSGGVEAF
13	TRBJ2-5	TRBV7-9	ASTPLLRGEETQY
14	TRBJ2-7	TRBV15	ATSRGEGGLEYEQY
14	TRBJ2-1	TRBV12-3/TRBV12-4	ASSLNRAPSYNEQF
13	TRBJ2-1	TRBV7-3	ASSLLAGRGNEQF
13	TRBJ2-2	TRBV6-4	ASSEETGGTGELF
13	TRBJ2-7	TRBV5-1	ASSLARTSVDEQY
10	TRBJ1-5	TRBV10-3	AISGGNQPQH
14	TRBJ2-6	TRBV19	ASSIFGAAGANVLT
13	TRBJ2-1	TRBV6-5	ASSYVAGERGEQF
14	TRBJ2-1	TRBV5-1	ASSASLAGAYNEQF
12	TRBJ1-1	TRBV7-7	ASSLGSPGAEAF
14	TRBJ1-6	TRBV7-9	ASSQTGNSYNSPLH
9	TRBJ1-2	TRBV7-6	ASSAGDGYT
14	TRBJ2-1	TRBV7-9	ASSPDPSGAYNEQF
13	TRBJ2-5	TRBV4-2	ASSQDRGGPETQY
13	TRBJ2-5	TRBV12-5	ASGKGTTLQETQY
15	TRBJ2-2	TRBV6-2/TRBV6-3	ASSYSRRTGNTGELF
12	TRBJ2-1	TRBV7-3	ASSLGARGDEQF
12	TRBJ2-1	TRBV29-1	SVLGLGAYNEQF
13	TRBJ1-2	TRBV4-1	ASSPRDRGSYGYT
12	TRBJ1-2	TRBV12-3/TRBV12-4	ASSFGPGSYGYT
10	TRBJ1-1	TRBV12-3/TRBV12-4	ASSLGVPEAF